This TCR beta chain is drawn from a study of control samples from healthy donors and cancer patients. Clones were sequenced by immunoSEQ multiplex PCR, and TCRdb holds only the in-frame ones, with some missing. The repertoire includes more than 95,000 clones, approximately 89% of them detected once, and around 3% sits in the top ten. This CDR3 has 16 residues. V gave up 2 bases and J gave up 3 bases; unmatched junction bases: 8. Germline V gene lookup returns CDR1 SGHRS and CDR2 YFSETQ. The sequence was collected from a man aged 55 to 70 in good health. The V call is TRBV5-1, the J call TRBJ1-2; 9 positions agree with TRBD1. Material for sequencing was blood. In DNA, the CDR3 is TGCGCCAGCAGCTTAACGGGACAGGGTAAATACTATGGCTACACCTTC. Translating it yields CASSLTGQGKYYGYTF.